These T cell receptor beta chains were read from a single sample in a study of blood T cell repertoires in COVID-19. Profiling relied on immunoSEQ multiplex PCR, and the TCRdb table lists in-frame clones only, not all of them. The sample has about 220,000 clones; about 80% are singletons. The sequenced material came from peripheral blood. Receptors originate from a woman in her thirties or forties with active or convalescent COVID-19. CDR3s include the opening cysteine and the closing phenylalanine or tryptophan. D genes are given only for firm matches. A clone size is listed for some rows: how often the clone was seen (once, few, many), or a class if it is expanded.

TGTGCCAGTGCGGGGGGGCCCTCCTACGAGCAGTACTTC | CASAGGPSYEQYF | TRBD2 | TRBJ2-7 | TRBV7-9 | .
TGTGCCAGCACCCTCGCGGGACTAGCCCACAATGAGCAGTTCTTC | CASTLAGLAHNEQFF | TRBD2 | TRBJ2-1 | TRBV9 | .
TGTGCCAGCAGCCCCGGGGGGGGACACAATGAGCAGTTCTTC | CASSPGGGHNEQFF | TRBD2 | TRBJ2-1 | TRBV7-9 | .
TGCGCCAGCAGCTTAGGGACAGATGCGTCGGATACGCAGTATTTT | CASSLGTDASDTQYF | TRBD1 | TRBJ2-3 | TRBV5-1 | .
TGCGCCAGCAGGCCCGCGGGGGCCTATAATTCACCCCTCCACTTT | CASRPAGAYNSPLHF | . | TRBJ1-6 | TRBV4-1 | few
TGTGCCAGCAGGGGGCCCTCTGGAAACACCATATATTTT | CASRGPSGNTIYF | . | TRBJ1-3 | TRBV28 | .
TGTGCCAGCAGTTTGACAGGGGAAGGCTACACCTTC | CASSLTGEGYTF | TRBD1 | TRBJ1-2 | TRBV27 | .
TGTGCCATCAGTGAGTGGGCAGAGGGCGATGAAAAACTGTTTTTT | CAISEWAEGDEKLFF | . | TRBJ1-4 | TRBV10-3 | .
TGTGCCAGCAGTCCCGGGACAGGGGGCACTGAAGCTTTCTTT | CASSPGTGGTEAFF | TRBD1 | TRBJ1-1 | TRBV6-4 | .
TGCGCCAGCATCAACAGGGGTTTGATGAACACTGAAGCTTTCTTT | CASINRGLMNTEAFF | TRBD1 | TRBJ1-1 | TRBV23-1 | .
TGTGCCACCAGCAGGGGCTTCGAGACCCAGTACTTC | CATSRGFETQYF | . | TRBJ2-5 | TRBV24-1 | once
TGCGCCAGCAGTCGGACAGGGAACACTGAAGCTTTCTTT | CASSRTGNTEAFF | TRBD1 | TRBJ1-1 | TRBV10-1 | .
TGTGCCAGCAGCCAAGAGCAACAGGCAGGGAGGACCGGGGAGCTGTTTTTT | CASSQEQQAGRTGELFF | . | TRBJ2-2 | TRBV4-2 | .
TGTGCCAGCAGCTCCGTGGGACTAGCGGGGGGTAGTTTAGAGACCCAGTACTTC | CASSSVGLAGGSLETQYF | TRBD2 | TRBJ2-5 | TRBV7-2 | once
TGCAGCGTCCAGGGGGCCGGCAATCAGCCCCAGCATTTT | CSVQGAGNQPQHF | TRBD1 | TRBJ1-5 | TRBV29-1 | .
TGTGCCAGTAGTCCCGCGGGGGGTGGGTATGGTGAAAAACTGTTTTTT | CASSPAGGGYGEKLFF | . | TRBJ1-4 | TRBV19 | .
TGTGCCAGTAGCCAACTAAAGACAGTTAGCAATCAGCCCCAGCATTTT | CASSQLKTVSNQPQHF | . | TRBJ1-5 | TRBV19 | .
TGTGCCAGCAGTTACCTTTGGCGGGGGGTTAACAATGAGCAGTTCTTC | CASSYLWRGVNNEQFF | TRBD2 | TRBJ2-1 | TRBV6-2/TRBV6-3 | .
TGTGCCAGCAGCTTGGCCGGGGGGGCCCGCCCCGGGACCCAGTACTTC | CASSLAGGARPGTQYF | TRBD2 | TRBJ2-5 | TRBV5-6 | many
TGCGCCAGCAGCTTGGCTCGGGACTCAGATACGCAGTATTTT | CASSLARDSDTQYF | . | TRBJ2-3 | TRBV5-1 | .
TGTGCCAGCAGGGACAGCGAAAGGGGTAACTATGGCTACACCTTC | CASRDSERGNYGYTF | . | TRBJ1-2 | TRBV6-4 | .
TGTGCCAGCAGTTCCCAGGGACAGTTATATGGCTACACCTTC | CASSSQGQLYGYTF | TRBD1 | TRBJ1-2 | TRBV28 | .
TGTGCCAGCAGTTTACCGGGACTAGCTGTCGAGCAGTTCTTC | CASSLPGLAVEQFF | TRBD2 | TRBJ2-1 | TRBV27 | once
TGTGCCAGCAGCCCACGCCAGGGGGCATACACTGAAGCTTTCTTT | CASSPRQGAYTEAFF | TRBD1 | TRBJ1-1 | TRBV11-3 | .
TGTGCCAGTAGTACGGGGACAGGGGTCTCCACCGGGGAGCTGTTTTTT | CASSTGTGVSTGELFF | TRBD1 | TRBJ2-2 | TRBV19 | once
TGTGCCTGGAGCTCCGGGACAGGGGGCATGTCTTTCTTT | CAWSSGTGGMSFF | TRBD1 | TRBJ1-1 | TRBV30 | .
TGTGCCAGCAGCCCCCGCGCTTTAGATGGCTACACCTTC | CASSPRALDGYTF | . | TRBJ1-2 | TRBV7-9 | .
TGTGCCAGCAGCTCGTGGACTAGCGGTTCCTACAATGAGCAGTTCTTC | CASSSWTSGSYNEQFF | TRBD2 | TRBJ2-1 | TRBV7-9 | .
TGTGCCAGCAGTTTATTCCCGAACCCTCCTAGGGAAAAACTGTTTTTT | CASSLFPNPPREKLFF | . | TRBJ1-4 | TRBV27 | .
TGTGCCAGCAGCCAAGACGGGACAGGGTTTTCACCCCTCCACTTT | CASSQDGTGFSPLHF | TRBD1 | TRBJ1-6 | TRBV3-1/TRBV3-2 | .
TGTGCCTGGAGTGTGTCCCGGGACAGGGCCCAGGATAAGGGAAACACCATATATTTT | CAWSVSRDRAQDKGNTIYF | TRBD1 | TRBJ1-3 | TRBV30 | .
TGTGCCAGCAGTGAAAGGGGGGGAGGTAATGAAAAACTGTTTTTT | CASSERGGGNEKLFF | . | TRBJ1-4 | TRBV2 | .
TGTGCCTGGGGGGTACTAGAGCAGTACTTC | CAWGVLEQYF | . | TRBJ2-7 | TRBV30 | .
TGTGCCAGCAGTACCGCTTCCATCTACTACGAGCAGTACTTC | CASSTASIYYEQYF | . | TRBJ2-7 | TRBV28 | .
TGCGCCAGCAGCCGAGGGTTGAGGAGAAGCGCTGAAGCTTTCTTT | CASSRGLRRSAEAFF | . | TRBJ1-1 | TRBV4-3 | .
TGCGCCAGCAGCTTGGGACTTAGCCAGGGCAATGAGCAGTTCTTC | CASSLGLSQGNEQFF | . | TRBJ2-1 | TRBV5-1 | .
TGTGCCAGCAGGGCAGGGAAAGGAAGAGGGACCCAGTACTTC | CASRAGKGRGTQYF | . | TRBJ2-5 | TRBV28 | .
TGTGCCAGCAGCTTTAGCTCTGGGGGCGCCGGCAATCAGCCCCAGCATTTT | CASSFSSGGAGNQPQHF | . | TRBJ1-5 | TRBV7-8 | .
TGTGCCACCAGTGGGACAGGGGTGAGCACAGATACGCAGTATTTT | CATSGTGVSTDTQYF | TRBD1 | TRBJ2-3 | TRBV24-1 | .
TGTGCCAGCAGTTACTCTAGCGGGGGGACTGAAGCTTTCTTT | CASSYSSGGTEAFF | . | TRBJ1-1 | TRBV6-5 | once
TGTGCCAGCAGCTGGAGGACAGGGGAGGGCACTGAAGCTTTCTTT | CASSWRTGEGTEAFF | TRBD1 | TRBJ1-1 | TRBV7-2 | .
TGTGCCAGCAGCACCTTACAGGGGGCCAACTATGGCTACACCTTC | CASSTLQGANYGYTF | TRBD1 | TRBJ1-2 | TRBV7-2 | .
TGTGCCAGTAGTGTATCAGGACAGGGCAACACTGAAGCTTTCTTT | CASSVSGQGNTEAFF | TRBD1 | TRBJ1-1 | TRBV19 | .
TGTGCCAGCAGTTCCCTCCGATTGCAGACACTTAGCTCCTACAATGAGCAGTTCTTC | CASSSLRLQTLSSYNEQFF | . | TRBJ2-1 | TRBV27 | .
TGTGCCAGCAAACGGCGGGAAGGAGCCGGGGAGCTGTTTTTT | CASKRREGAGELFF | . | TRBJ2-2 | TRBV2 | .
TGCAGCGTTGAAGATCTCTGGACAGGGCCTAACTATGGCTACACCTTC | CSVEDLWTGPNYGYTF | TRBD1 | TRBJ1-2 | TRBV29-1 | .